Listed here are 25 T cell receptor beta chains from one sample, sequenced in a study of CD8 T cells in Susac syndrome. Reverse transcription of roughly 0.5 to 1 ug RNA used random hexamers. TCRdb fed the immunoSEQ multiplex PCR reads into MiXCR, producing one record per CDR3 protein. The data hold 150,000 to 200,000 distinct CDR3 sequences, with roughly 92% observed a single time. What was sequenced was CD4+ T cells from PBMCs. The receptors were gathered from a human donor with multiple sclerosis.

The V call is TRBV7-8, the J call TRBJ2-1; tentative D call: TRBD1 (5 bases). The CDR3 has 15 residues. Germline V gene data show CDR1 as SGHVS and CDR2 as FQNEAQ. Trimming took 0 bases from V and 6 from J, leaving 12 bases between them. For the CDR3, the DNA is TGTGCCAGCAGCTTAGCTGACATTCAGGGCAATGAGCAGTTCTTC. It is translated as CASSLADIQGNEQFF.

Here the CDR3 reads CASSLRTGDRSPLHF. CDR3 DNA sequence: TGTGCCAGCAGCCTCCGCACAGGGGATCGGTCACCCCTCCACTTT. The chain carries TRBV7-6 and TRBJ1-6; the match to TRBD1 covers 7 bases. J gave up 10 bases and V 5 bases, and 11 bases lay outside the gene matches. Germline V gene sequence: CDR1 SGHVS, CDR2 FNYEAQ. The CDR3 has 15 amino acids.

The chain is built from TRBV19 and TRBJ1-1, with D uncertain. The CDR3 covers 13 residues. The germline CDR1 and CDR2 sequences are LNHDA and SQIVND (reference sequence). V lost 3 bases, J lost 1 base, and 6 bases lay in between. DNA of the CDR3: TGTGCCAGTAGTATCTCCGGGAACACTGAAGCTTTCTTT. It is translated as CASSISGNTEAFF.

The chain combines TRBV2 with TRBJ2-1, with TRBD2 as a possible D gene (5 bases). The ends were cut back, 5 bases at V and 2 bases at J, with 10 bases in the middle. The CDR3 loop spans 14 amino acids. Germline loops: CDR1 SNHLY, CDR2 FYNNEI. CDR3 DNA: TGTGCCAGCAGTCCGGGGAAGCCCTACAATGAGCAGTTCTTC. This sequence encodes CASSPGKPYNEQFF.

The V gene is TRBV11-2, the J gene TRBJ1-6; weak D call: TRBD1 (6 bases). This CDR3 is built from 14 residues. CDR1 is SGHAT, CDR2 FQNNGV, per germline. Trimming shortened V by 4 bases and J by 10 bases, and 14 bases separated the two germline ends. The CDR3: CASSYQGMGSPLHF. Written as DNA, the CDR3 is TGTGCCAGCAGCTATCAGGGGATGGGGTCACCCCTCCACTTT.

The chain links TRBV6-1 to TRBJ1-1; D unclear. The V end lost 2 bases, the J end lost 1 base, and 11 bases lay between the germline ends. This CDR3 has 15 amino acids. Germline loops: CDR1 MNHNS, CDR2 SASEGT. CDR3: CASSEIVGKNTEAFF. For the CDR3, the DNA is TGTGCCAGCAGTGAAATCGTAGGGAAGAACACTGAAGCTTTCTTT.

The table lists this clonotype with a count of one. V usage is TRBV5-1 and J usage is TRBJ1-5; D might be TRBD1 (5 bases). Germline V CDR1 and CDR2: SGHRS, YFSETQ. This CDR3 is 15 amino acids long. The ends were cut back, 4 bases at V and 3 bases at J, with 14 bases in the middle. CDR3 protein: CASSPMGPSNQPQHF. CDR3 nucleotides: TGCGCCAGCAGCCCGATGGGACCTTCCAATCAGCCCCAGCATTTT.

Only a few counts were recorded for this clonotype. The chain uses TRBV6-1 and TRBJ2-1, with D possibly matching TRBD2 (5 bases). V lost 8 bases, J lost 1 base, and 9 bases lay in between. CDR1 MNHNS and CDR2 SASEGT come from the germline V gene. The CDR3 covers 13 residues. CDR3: CASSRLSYNEQFF. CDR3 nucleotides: TGTGCCAGCTCTAGACTATCCTACAATGAGCAGTTCTTC.

CDR3 in DNA: TGCAGTGCCCCGCTTGGCAGCTATGGCTACACCTTC. Translation: CSAPLGSYGYTF. V is TRBV20-1 and J is TRBJ1-2, with D unclear. The ends were cut back, 6 bases at V and 4 bases at J, with 12 bases in the middle. CDR3 length equals 12 residues. Looked up from germline, CDR1 is DFQATT and CDR2 is SNEGSKA (reference sequence).

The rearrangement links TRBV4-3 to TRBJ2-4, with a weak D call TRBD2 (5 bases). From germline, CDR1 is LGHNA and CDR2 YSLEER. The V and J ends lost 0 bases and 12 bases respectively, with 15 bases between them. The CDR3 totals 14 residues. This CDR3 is CASSQDGFQTTQYF. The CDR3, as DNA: TGCGCCAGCAGCCAAGATGGTTTCCAGACTACTCAGTACTTC.

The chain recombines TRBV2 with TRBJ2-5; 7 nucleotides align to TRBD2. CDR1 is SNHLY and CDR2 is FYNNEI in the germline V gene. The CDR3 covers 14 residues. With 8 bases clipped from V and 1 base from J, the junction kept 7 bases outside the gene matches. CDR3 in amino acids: CASSPGTTQETQYF. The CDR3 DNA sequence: TGTGCCAGCTCCCCCGGGACTACCCAAGAGACCCAGTACTTC.

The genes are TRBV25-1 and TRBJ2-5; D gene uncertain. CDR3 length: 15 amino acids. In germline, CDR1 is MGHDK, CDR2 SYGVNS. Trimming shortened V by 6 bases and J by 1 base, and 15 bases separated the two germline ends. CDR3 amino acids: CASSAGWGSQETQYF. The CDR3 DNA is TGTGCCAGCAGCGCTGGGTGGGGATCCCAAGAGACCCAGTACTTC.

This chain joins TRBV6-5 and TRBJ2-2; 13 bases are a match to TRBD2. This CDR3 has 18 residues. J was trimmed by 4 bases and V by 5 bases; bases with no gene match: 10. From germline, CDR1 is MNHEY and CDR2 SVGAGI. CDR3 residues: CASSNPGLAGSGTGELFF. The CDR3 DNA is TGTGCCAGCAGTAACCCGGGACTAGCGGGGTCGGGCACCGGGGAGCTGTTTTTT.

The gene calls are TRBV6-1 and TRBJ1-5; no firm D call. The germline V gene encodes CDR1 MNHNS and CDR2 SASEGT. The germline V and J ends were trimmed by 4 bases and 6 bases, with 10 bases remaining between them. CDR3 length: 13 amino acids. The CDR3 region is CASSVGLGQPQHF. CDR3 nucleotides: TGTGCCAGCAGTGTAGGACTGGGTCAGCCCCAGCATTTT.

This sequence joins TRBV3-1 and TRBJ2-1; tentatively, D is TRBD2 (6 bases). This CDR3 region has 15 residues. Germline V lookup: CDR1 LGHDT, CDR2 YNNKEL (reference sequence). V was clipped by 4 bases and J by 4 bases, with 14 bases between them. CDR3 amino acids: CASSPRLGNYNEQFF. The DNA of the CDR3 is TGTGCCAGCAGCCCCCGACTAGGAAATTACAATGAGCAGTTCTTC.

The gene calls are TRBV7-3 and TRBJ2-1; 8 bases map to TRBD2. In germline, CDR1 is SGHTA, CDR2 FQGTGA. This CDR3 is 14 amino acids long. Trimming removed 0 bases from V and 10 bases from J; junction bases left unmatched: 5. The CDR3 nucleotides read TGTGCCAGCAGCTTAACTCCGTTAGCGGGAGAGCAGTTCTTC. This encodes CASSLTPLAGEQFF.

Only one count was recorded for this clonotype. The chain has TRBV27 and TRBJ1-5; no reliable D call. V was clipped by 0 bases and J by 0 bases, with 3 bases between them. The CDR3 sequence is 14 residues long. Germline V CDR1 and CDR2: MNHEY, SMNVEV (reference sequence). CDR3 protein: CASSLSYSNQPQHF. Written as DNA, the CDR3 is TGTGCCAGCAGTTTATCGTATAGCAATCAGCCCCAGCATTTT.

Here the CDR3 DNA reads TGTGCCAGCAGCTTGATCATCTCACAGGGGGGTCGGGAAGCTTTCTTT. Its translation: CASSLIISQGGREAFF. This rearrangement joins TRBV5-4 to TRBJ1-1; 8 bases match TRBD1. The CDR3 covers 16 residues. J gave up 8 bases and V 1 base, and 13 bases lay outside the gene matches. From germline, CDR1 is SGHNT and CDR2 YYREEE (reference sequence).

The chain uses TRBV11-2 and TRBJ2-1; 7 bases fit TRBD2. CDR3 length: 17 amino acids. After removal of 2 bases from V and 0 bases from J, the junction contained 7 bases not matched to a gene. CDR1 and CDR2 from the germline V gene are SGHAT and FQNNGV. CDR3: CASSLWVAGHSYNEQFF. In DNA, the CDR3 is TGTGCCAGCAGCTTATGGGTAGCGGGCCACTCCTACAATGAGCAGTTCTTC.

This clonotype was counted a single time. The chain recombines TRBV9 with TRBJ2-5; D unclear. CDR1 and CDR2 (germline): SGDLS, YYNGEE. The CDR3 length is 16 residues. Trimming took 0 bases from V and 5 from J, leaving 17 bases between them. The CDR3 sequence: CASSVGSSAIFETQYF. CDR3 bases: TGTGCCAGCAGCGTAGGGTCTTCGGCGATATTCGAGACCCAGTACTTC. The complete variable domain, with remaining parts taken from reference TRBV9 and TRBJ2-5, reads DSGVTQTPKHLITATGQRVTLRCSPRSGDLSVYWYQQSLDQGLQFLIQYYNGEERAKGNILERFSAQQFPDLHSELNLSSLELGDSALYFCASSVGSSAIFETQYFGPGTRLLVL.

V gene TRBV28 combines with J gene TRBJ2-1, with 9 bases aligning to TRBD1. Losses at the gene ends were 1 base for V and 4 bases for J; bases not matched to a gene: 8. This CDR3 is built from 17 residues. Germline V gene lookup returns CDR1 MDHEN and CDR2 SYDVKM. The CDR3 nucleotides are TGTGCCAGCAGTTTATCCTTTGGGACAGGGTCTTACAATGAGCAGTTCTTC. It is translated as CASSLSFGTGSYNEQFF.

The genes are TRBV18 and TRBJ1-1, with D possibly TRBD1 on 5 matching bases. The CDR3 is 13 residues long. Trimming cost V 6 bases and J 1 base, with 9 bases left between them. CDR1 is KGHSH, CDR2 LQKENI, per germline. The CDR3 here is CASSEGWNTEAFF. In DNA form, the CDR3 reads TGTGCCAGCTCCGAGGGGTGGAACACTGAAGCTTTCTTT.

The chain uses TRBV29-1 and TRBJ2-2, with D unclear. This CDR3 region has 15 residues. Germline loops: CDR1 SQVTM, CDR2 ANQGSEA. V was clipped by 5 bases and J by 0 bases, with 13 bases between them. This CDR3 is CSVLEQLSNTGELFF. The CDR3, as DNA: TGCAGCGTTCTGGAACAGCTATCGAACACCGGGGAGCTGTTTTTT.

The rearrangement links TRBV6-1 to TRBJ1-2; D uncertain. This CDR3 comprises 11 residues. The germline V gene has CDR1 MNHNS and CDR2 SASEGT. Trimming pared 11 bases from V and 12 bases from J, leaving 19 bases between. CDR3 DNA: TGTGCCGCTAGGGAGAAAGGAGTGGACACCTTC. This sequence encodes CAAREKGVDTF.

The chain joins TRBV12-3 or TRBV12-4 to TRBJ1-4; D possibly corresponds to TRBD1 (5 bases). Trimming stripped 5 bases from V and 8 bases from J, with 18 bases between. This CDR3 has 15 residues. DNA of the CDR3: TGTGCCAGCAGTCCGAGGACACCCGCGGGCGAAAAACTGTTTTTT. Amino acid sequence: CASSPRTPAGEKLFF.